These T cell receptor beta chains were read from a single sample in a study of T cells after yellow fever vaccination. Via MiXCR, TCRdb re-called the 5' RACE reads, giving one row per CDR3 protein. The sample contains some 390,000 distinct CDR3 sequences, about 6% of which appear only once. The specimen comprised PBMCs, sampled 5 days after the yellow fever booster vaccination. Receptors originate from a man aged 25-45 years who received the YFV17D yellow fever vaccine. Both conserved end residues are part of each CDR3. A D gene is named only where the DNA matches it firmly. Size is omitted from some rows. Given values are once, few, many or a class for expanded clones.

>TRBV5-1|few|TRBD2|TRBJ2-6
TGCGCCAGCAGCTCGGGACTATTCTCTGGGGCCAACGTCCTGACTTTC
CASSSGLFSGANVLTF
>TRBV19|few|NA|TRBJ2-1
TGTGCCAGTAGTATGGTGGGGTGGAATGAGCAGTTCTTC
CASSMVGWNEQFF
>TRBV30|few|TRBD2|TRBJ2-1
TGTGCCTGGAGTGTACTGCGCGGGGGACGCAACAATGAGCAGTTCTTC
CAWSVLRGGRNNEQFF
>TRBV7-2|many|NA|TRBJ2-7
TGTGCCAGCAGCTTGCGCAGAAGCGAGCAGTACTTC
CASSLRRSEQYF
>TRBV3-1|NA|NA|TRBJ1-4
TGTGCCAGCAGCCAGGGGGACACGAAAGTTGAAAAACTGTTTTTT
CASSQGDTKVEKLFF
>TRBV20-1|few|NA|TRBJ1-1
TGCAGTGCTAGAGATAGTCTGGCAGGGACCATGAACACTGAAGCTTTCTTT
CSARDSLAGTMNTEAFF
>TRBV6-2/TRBV6-3|many|TRBD2|TRBJ2-2
TGTGCCAGCAGCGATTCTAGCGGAAACACCGGGGAGCTGTTTTTT
CASSDSSGNTGELFF
>TRBV6-5|few|NA|TRBJ1-1
TGTGCCAGCAGTTACTCGGGACGGAGGAACACTGAAGCTTTCTTT
CASSYSGRRNTEAFF
>TRBV7-2|many|TRBD2|TRBJ2-1
TGTGCCAGCGGTACTAGCGGGAGGGGGGACCAGTTCTTC
CASGTSGRGDQFF
>TRBV20-1|many|NA|TRBJ2-5
TGCAGTGCTAGAAGGCTCAAGGAGACCCAGTACTTC
CSARRLKETQYF
>TRBV10-3|NA|NA|TRBJ2-6
TGTGCCACCCACGGAGGGGGGACTGGGGCCAACGTCCTGACTTTC
CATHGGGTGANVLTF
>TRBV4-3|NA|TRBD2|TRBJ2-5
TGCGCCAGCAGCCAGAGCGGGAGGGCCGAAGAGACCCAGTACTTC
CASSQSGRAEETQYF
>TRBV29-1|NA|NA|TRBJ2-1
TGCAGCGTTGATCTGCATAATGAGCAGTTCTTC
CSVDLHNEQFF
>TRBV27|NA|NA|TRBJ1-4
TGTGCCAGCAGTTCCCCGGGTGAAAAACTGTTTTTT
CASSSPGEKLFF
>TRBV7-9|many|NA|TRBJ2-5
TGTGCCAGCAGCTGGGAAATACAAGAGACCCAGTACTTC
CASSWEIQETQYF
>TRBV9|many|NA|TRBJ2-7
TGTGCCAGCAGCGTAGCTACCGGAGCCTACGAGCAGTACTTC
CASSVATGAYEQYF
>TRBV7-9|few|NA|TRBJ2-5
TGTGCCAGCAGCTTAGATTACTTGGTGGAAGAGACCCAGTACTTC
CASSLDYLVEETQYF
>TRBV9|NA|NA|TRBJ1-5
TGTGCCAGCAGCGTAAGACAGGTAGGGGGTCAGCCCCAGCATTTT
CASSVRQVGGQPQHF
>TRBV29-1|few|NA|TRBJ2-2
TGCAGCGTTGATTTAACAGGGCGGAACACCGGGGAGCTGTTTTTT
CSVDLTGRNTGELFF
>TRBV15|few|NA|TRBJ2-1
TGTGCCACCGGACGGATGGGGAATGAGCAGTTCTTC
CATGRMGNEQFF
>TRBV25-1|few|NA|TRBJ2-1
TGTGCCAGCAGTGATTACGGGACTCCCAGCTCCTACAATGAGCAGTTCTTC
CASSDYGTPSSYNEQFF
>TRBV5-4|NA|NA|TRBJ1-2
TGTGCCAGCAGCGCGGACAGTAACTATGGCTACACCTTC
CASSADSNYGYTF
>TRBV5-1|many|TRBD1|TRBJ1-6
TGCGCCAGCAGCCCGGGACAGGGGGAGTCACCCCTCCACTTT
CASSPGQGESPLHF
>TRBV12-3/TRBV12-4|NA|NA|TRBJ2-3
TGTGCCAGCAGCCCAGACAGCTTGTGTACAGATACGCAGTATTTT
CASSPDSLCTDTQYF
>TRBV20-1|few|NA|TRBJ2-5
TGCAGTGCTAGTCGGCAGAAAGAGACCCAGTACTTC
CSASRQKETQYF
>TRBV7-2|many|NA|TRBJ2-5
TGTGCCAGCAGCTTAGAGGAGGGACAAGAGACCCAGTACTTC
CASSLEEGQETQYF
>TRBV7-6|NA|NA|TRBJ1-2
TGTGCCAGCAGCCCGCGAGCAGTGGGGGCCTATGGCTACACCTTC
CASSPRAVGAYGYTF
>TRBV7-2|few|NA|TRBJ2-3
TGTGCCAGCAGCTTCTACCCTCCTTTTCCGGGAGTTGCAGATACGCAGTATTTT
CASSFYPPFPGVADTQYF
>TRBV25-1|NA|NA|TRBJ1-4
TGTGCCAGCAGAGTTTCAACTAATGAAAAACTGTTTTTT
CASRVSTNEKLFF
>TRBV5-1|many|NA|TRBJ1-6
TGCGCCAGCAGCGAGGGACAATCTAATTCACCCCTCCACTTT
CASSEGQSNSPLHF
>TRBV20-1|NA|TRBD2|TRBJ2-3
TGCAGTGCTAGTATGGCTAGCGGAATCTCCACAGATACGCAGTATTTT
CSASMASGISTDTQYF
>TRBV6-1|few|TRBD1|TRBJ2-3
TGTGCCAGCAGCTCGACAGGGATTGCAGATACGCAGTATTTT
CASSSTGIADTQYF
>TRBV3-1|many|TRBD2|TRBJ2-7
TGTGCCAGCAGCCACGATGGAGCGGGACCCTACGAGCAGTACTTC
CASSHDGAGPYEQYF
>TRBV19|NA|TRBD2|TRBJ2-3
TGTGCCAGTACCGTGACTAGCAGTACAGATACGCAGTATTTT
CASTVTSSTDTQYF
>TRBV18|few|NA|TRBJ2-6
TGTGCCAGCTCACACTCAACAGGGTTAGCCAACGTCCTGACTTTC
CASSHSTGLANVLTF
>TRBV7-9|many|NA|TRBJ2-5
TGTGCCAGCAGCTTCGCAGGTAGACAAGAGACCCAGTACTTC
CASSFAGRQETQYF
>TRBV7-2|NA|NA|TRBJ2-2
TGTGCCAGCAGAATATCCGGGACGGTGAACACCGGGGAGCTGTTTTTT
CASRISGTVNTGELFF
>TRBV12-3/TRBV12-4|NA|NA|TRBJ2-5
TGTGCCAGCAGTTTAGCTCATACGGAGACCCAGTACTTC
CASSLAHTETQYF
>TRBV30|few|TRBD1|TRBJ1-1
TGTGCCTGGAGTTCCACCGGGACAGGGTTGGGAGCTTTCTTT
CAWSSTGTGLGAFF
>TRBV6-5|many|TRBD1|TRBJ2-7
TGTGCCAGCAGCTATGGACAGGGGGCCTACGAGCAGTACTTC
CASSYGQGAYEQYF
>TRBV15|many|TRBD1|TRBJ2-7
TGTGCCACCGGGCCCCAGGGACAGACCGAGCAGTACTTC
CATGPQGQTEQYF
>TRBV12-3/TRBV12-4|NA|NA|TRBJ1-6
TGTGCCAGCAGACAGGGTTCCTATAATTCACCCCTCCACTTT
CASRQGSYNSPLHF
>TRBV25-1|few|TRBD2|TRBJ2-7
TGTGCCACAACGGGGACTAGCGGGAGGGGTGAGCAGTACTTC
CATTGTSGRGEQYF
>TRBV4-2|NA|NA|TRBJ1-2
TGTGCCAGCAGCCAAGATCGGGGCAGGACTGGAATTAGCGATGGCTACACCTTC
CASSQDRGRTGISDGYTF
>TRBV6-1|NA|NA|TRBJ2-3
TGTGCCAGCAGTGTCAGGGTACCAGATACGCAGTATTTT
CASSVRVPDTQYF
>TRBV7-8|few|TRBD2|TRBJ2-3
TGTGCCAGCAGCCCACCGACATTTAGCGGGAGTAAAGATACGCAGTATTTT
CASSPPTFSGSKDTQYF
>TRBV5-8|few|TRBD1|TRBJ2-4
TGTGCCAGCAGCTTCAAGACAGGGAACATTCAGTACTTC
CASSFKTGNIQYF